This T cell receptor (beta chain) was obtained from a study of blood T cells in healthy people across ages (dated by TCRdb to between 2014 and 2017). Study-wide context: In model experiments, template switching captured roughly one uniquely barcoded TCR beta cDNA molecule for every two T cells. Age-related changes in TCR beta repertoire diversity were measured in the study by deep sequencing normalized with unique cDNA molecular identifiers. The donors were divided into four age groups: young (average around 16 years), middle-aged (around 37), aged (about 60) and long-lived (around 87). To avoid experimental bias, donors of different ages were distributed randomly across sequencing lanes. The study analyzed two additional independent replicas of 1 million unique cDNA reads from the same blood draw for two donors, one aged 18 to 29 and one aged 80 or older. The paper as a whole reports these results and caveats: Bulk unsorted PBMC profiling prevented conclusive comparison of naive and antigen-experienced compartments. Donor CMV infection status was unknown, potentially confounding age-related changes in expanded clonotypes. Total diversity estimates from one million sequenced T cells were considered lower bounds and underestimates. Compared with the aged group, more naive CD4+ T cells, fewer expanded clones and increased TCR diversity were shown by the long-lived group, suggesting age selection. Observed TCR beta diversity per million T cells fell roughly linearly with age, and a significant reduction was already apparent by age around 40. Observed TCR beta diversity correlated strongly with the percentage of naive T cells measured by flow cytometry.

Receptor libraries were prepared by 5' RACE. Sequenced on an Illumina HiSeq 2500. A second PCR of roughly 6 to 11 cycles was performed with a sample-barcoded 5' primer and a J-beta primer mix. A template-switch 5' adaptor carrying 12 random nucleotides introduced a unique molecular identifier onto each TCR beta cDNA molecule. At least 2.5 million CDR3-containing paired-end reads were obtained from each sample. First-strand cDNA was synthesized from all RNA with the Mint cDNA synthesis kit, primed by a TRBC-specific oligonucleotide. All cDNA was treated with uracil-DNA glycosylase and then went through a first 18-cycle PCR with the universal primers M1SS and BC2_uni_R. In the paper's pipeline: For normalization, 1 million high-quality reads, each with a distinct molecular identifier, were randomly selected from each sample. Reads sharing molecular identifiers were discarded rather than binned into consensus sequences. MiTCR, run with a Q25 quality threshold and the strictest error-elimination algorithm, handled CDR3 identification, clonotype clustering and error correction. A nonparametric unseen species model using Euler transformation provided a lower-bound estimate of total TCR beta diversity. Using fastp at Q25 and MiXCR, TCRdb reprocessed the public reads and kept productive beta chains. Entries are consolidated by CDR3 protein sequence, retaining the most common genes and DNA. TCRdb, not the authors, supplied the V and J calls. The sample includes 700,000 to 950,000 distinct CDR3 sequences, with 35% to 45% observed a single time. The ten top clones hold 20% to 25% of the sample.

Systemically healthy Caucasian individuals from Russia, roughly 40 in total and aged roughly 6 to 100 years, were included as donors. Around 10 milliliters of peripheral blood were drawn from each donor into EDTA-treated Vacutainer tubes. Ficoll-Paque density-gradient centrifugation was used to isolate PBMCs, with at least 6.5 million per sample. Total RNA, at least 6 micrograms per sample, was extracted from PBMCs with Trizol reagent. For every donor, flow cytometry on a PBMC aliquot measured the percentage of naive CD45RAhigh/CD27high T cells. CDR1 and CDR2 were assigned from the germline V gene (reference sequence) as DFQATT and SNEGSKA. The cysteine opens and the phenylalanine closes a CDR3 of 13 amino acids. Only the CDR3 portion is preserved as DNA: 39 bases, with reading frame beginning at the first base. Relative to germline, V is missing 6 bases and J is missing 6 bases, with 8 bases of the junction outside any gene match.

Points on this clonotype: Its antigen specificity is not known. It has no much larger one-base neighbor in the sample; base qualities were not kept.

This receptor was identified in a woman in her sixties or seventies in good health. The rearranged chain carries TRBV20-1 and TRBJ1-2, and 9 junctional nucleotides match TRBD1. Specimen: blood. The encoded CDR3 is CSANSGQGNGYTF. At the DNA level, the sequence is TGCAGTGCCAATTCAGGACAGGGGAATGGCTACACCTTC.